This TCR beta chain was recorded in a study of beta chain features in type 1 diabetes. Isolated RNA was reverse transcribed in full, so expressed TCRB transcripts were sequenced. Clones were sequenced by immunoSEQ multiplex PCR, and TCRdb holds only the in-frame ones, with some missing. The sample carries a few hundred thousand clones, roughly 17% recorded once. V lost 3 bases and J lost 1; bases outside the gene matches: 2. This CDR3 is built from 14 residues. Germline CDR1 SGHTA, CDR2 FQGTGA. To note about this clone: The antigen is unknown.

Notes on the study in general: Moderately but significantly shorter TCRB CDR3s were found in Type 1 diabetes patients in all four CD4+ subsets.

The clonotype comes from a man aged 25-45 years with type 1 diabetes. The chain couples TRBV7-3 to TRBJ1-1; the match to TRBD1 covers 7 bases. The sequencing sample was made of naive CD4+ T cells from blood. The CDR3, as DNA: TGTGCCAGCAGCTTGACAGGGTCGAACACTGAAGCTTTCTTT. Translating gives CASSLTGSNTEAFF. Full variable domain (missing parts from reference TRBV7-3 and TRBJ1-1): GAGVSQTPSNKVTEKGKYVELRCDPISGHTALYWYRQSLGQGPEFLIYFQGTGAADDSGLPNDRFFAVRPEGSVSTLKIQRTERGDSAVYLCASSLTGSNTEAFFGQGTRLTVV.